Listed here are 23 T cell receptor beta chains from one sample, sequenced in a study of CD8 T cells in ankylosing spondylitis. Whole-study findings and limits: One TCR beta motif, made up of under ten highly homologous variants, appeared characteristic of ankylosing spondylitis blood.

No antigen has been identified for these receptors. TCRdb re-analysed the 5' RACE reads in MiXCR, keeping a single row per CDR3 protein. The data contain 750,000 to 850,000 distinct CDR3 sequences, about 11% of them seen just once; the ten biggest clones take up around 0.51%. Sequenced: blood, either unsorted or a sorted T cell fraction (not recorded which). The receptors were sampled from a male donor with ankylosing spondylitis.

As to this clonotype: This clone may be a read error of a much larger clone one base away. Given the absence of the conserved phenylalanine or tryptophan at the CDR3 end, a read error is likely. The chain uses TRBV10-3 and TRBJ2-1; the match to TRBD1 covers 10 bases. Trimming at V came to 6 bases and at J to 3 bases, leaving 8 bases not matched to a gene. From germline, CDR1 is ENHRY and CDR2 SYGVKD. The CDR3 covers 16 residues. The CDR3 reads CAIRTDRGSLYNEQFL. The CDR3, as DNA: TGTGCCATCAGGACGGACAGGGGGTCCCTCTACAATGAGCAGTTCCTC.

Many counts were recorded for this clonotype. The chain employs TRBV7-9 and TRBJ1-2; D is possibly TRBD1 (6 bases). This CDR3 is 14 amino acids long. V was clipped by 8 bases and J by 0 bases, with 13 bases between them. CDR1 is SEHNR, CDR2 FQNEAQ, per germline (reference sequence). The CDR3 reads CASAGGSTNYGYTF. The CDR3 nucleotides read TGTGCCAGCGCTGGGGGCAGCACTAACTATGGCTACACCTTC.

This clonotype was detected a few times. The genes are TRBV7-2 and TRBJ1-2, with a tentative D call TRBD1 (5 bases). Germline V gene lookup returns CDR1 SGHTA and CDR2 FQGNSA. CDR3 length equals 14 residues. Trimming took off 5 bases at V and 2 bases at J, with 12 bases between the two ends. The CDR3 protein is CASSPNPGNYGYTF. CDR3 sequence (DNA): TGTGCCAGCAGCCCAAACCCAGGGAACTATGGCTACACCTTC. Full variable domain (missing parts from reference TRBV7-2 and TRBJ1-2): GAGVSQSPSNKVTEKGKDVELRCDPISGHTALYWYRQSLGQGLEFLIYFQGNSAPDKSGLPSDRFSAERTGGSVSTLTIQRTQQEDSAVYLCASSPNPGNYGYTFGSGTRLTVV.

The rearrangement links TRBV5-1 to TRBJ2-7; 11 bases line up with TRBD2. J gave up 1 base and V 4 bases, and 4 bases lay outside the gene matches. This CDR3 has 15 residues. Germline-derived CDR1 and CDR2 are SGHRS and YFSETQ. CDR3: CASSILAGESYEQYF. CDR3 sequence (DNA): TGCGCCAGCAGCATACTAGCGGGGGAGTCCTACGAGCAGTACTTC.

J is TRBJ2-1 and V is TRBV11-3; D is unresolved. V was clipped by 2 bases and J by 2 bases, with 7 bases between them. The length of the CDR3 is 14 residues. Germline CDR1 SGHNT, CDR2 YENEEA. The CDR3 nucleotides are TGTGCCAGCAGCTTAAATTGGGCCTACAATGAGCAGTTCTTC. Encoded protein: CASSLNWAYNEQFF.

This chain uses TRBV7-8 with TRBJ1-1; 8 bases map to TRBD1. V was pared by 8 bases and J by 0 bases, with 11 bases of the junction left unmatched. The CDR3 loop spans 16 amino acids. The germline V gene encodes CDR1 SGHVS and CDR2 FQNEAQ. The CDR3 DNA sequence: TGTGCCAGCTGTCGGCAGGGGGCGACTATGAACACTGAAGCTTTCTTT. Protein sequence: CASCRQGATMNTEAFF.

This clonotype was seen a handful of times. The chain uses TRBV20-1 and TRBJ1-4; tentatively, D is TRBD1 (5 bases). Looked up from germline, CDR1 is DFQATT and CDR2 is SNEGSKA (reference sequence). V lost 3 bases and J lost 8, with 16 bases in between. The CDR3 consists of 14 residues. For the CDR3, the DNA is TGCAGTGCTAGTAAGGCAGGGTATCAAGAAAAACTGTTTTTT. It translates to CSASKAGYQEKLFF.

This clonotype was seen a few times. The DNA of the CDR3 is TGTGCCAGCAGCCACGGGACAGGGGCGGACGAGCAGTACTTC. It codes for CASSHGTGADEQYF. The rearrangement links TRBV7-2 to TRBJ2-7; 10 nucleotides agree with TRBD1. Germline V gene sequence: CDR1 SGHTA, CDR2 FQGNSA. V was pared by 5 bases and J by 5 bases, with 6 bases of the junction left unmatched. The CDR3 is made up of 14 amino acids.

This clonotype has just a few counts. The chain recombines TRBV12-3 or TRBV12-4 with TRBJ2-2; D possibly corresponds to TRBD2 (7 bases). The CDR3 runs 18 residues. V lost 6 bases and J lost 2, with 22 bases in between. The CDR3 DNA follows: TGTGCCAGCAGAAGGGGGGGTTTGGCCTCGTTCAACACCGGGGAGCTGTTTTTT. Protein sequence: CASRRGGLASFNTGELFF.

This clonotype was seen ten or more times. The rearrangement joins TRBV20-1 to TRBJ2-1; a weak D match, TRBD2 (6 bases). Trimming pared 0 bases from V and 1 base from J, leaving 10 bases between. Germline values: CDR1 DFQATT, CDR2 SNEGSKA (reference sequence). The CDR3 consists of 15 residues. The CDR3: CSARDYAGSYNEQFF. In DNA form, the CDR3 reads TGCAGTGCTAGAGATTACGCGGGGTCCTACAATGAGCAGTTCTTC.

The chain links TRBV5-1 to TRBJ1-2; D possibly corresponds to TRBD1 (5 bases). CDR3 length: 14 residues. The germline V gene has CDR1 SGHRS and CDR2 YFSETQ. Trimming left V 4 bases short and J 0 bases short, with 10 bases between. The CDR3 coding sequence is TGCGCCAGCAGCAAGGGGCAGGCTAACTATGGCTACACCTTC. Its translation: CASSKGQANYGYTF.

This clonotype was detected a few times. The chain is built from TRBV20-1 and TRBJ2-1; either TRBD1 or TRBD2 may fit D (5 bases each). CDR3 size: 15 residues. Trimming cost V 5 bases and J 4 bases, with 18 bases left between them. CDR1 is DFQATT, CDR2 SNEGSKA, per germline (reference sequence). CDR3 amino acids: CSAALRGWEYNEQFF. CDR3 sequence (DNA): TGCAGTGCTGCATTGAGGGGATGGGAGTACAATGAGCAGTTCTTC.

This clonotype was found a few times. CDR3 residues: CASSLVADLPVDTQYF. The DNA for the CDR3 is TGCGCCAGCAGCTTGGTAGCAGACCTTCCGGTAGATACGCAGTATTTT. This chain connects TRBV5-1 to TRBJ2-3; D remains ambiguous. Trimming stripped 0 bases from V and 5 bases from J, with 16 bases between. The CDR3 runs 16 residues. Germline loops: CDR1 SGHRS, CDR2 YFSETQ.

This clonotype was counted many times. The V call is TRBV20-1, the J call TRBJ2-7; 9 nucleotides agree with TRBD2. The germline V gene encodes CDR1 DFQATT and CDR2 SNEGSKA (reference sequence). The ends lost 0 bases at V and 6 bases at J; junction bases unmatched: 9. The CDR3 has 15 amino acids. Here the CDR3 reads CSARDTKRGVGEQYF. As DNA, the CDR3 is TGCAGTGCTAGAGATACAAAGCGGGGGGTCGGCGAGCAGTACTTC.

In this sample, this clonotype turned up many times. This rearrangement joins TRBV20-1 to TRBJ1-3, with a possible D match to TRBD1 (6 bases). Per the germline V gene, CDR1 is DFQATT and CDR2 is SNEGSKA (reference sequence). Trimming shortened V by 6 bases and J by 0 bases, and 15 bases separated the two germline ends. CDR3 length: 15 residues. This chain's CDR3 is CSAPTGTNSGNTIYF. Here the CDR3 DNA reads TGCAGTGCCCCCACCGGGACAAACTCTGGAAACACCATATATTTT.

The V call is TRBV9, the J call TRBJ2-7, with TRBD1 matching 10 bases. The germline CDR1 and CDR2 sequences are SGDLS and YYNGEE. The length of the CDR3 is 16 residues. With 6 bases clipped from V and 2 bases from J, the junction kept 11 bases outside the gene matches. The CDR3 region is CASTYGTGQGTYEQYF. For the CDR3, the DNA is TGTGCCAGCACCTACGGTACGGGACAGGGGACCTACGAGCAGTACTTC.

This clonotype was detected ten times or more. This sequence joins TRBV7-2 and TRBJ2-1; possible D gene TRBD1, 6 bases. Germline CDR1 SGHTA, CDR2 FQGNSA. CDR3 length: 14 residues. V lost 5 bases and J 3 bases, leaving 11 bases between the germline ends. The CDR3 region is CASSQTQGYNEQFF. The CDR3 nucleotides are TGTGCCAGCAGCCAGACACAGGGCTACAATGAGCAGTTCTTC.

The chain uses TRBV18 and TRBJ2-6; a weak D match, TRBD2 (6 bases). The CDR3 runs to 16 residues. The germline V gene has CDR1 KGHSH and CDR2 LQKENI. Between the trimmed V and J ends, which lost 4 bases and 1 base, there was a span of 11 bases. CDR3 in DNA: TGTGCCAGCTCACGGGGGACTCCGTCTGGGGCCAACGTCCTGACTTTC. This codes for CASSRGTPSGANVLTF.

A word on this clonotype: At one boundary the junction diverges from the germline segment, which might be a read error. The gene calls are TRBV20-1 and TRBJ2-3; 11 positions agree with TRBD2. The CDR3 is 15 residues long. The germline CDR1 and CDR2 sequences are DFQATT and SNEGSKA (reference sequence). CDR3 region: CSARVAGGPPDTQYF. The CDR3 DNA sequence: TGCAGTGCAAGAGTAGCGGGAGGGCCCCCAGATACGCAGTATTTT.

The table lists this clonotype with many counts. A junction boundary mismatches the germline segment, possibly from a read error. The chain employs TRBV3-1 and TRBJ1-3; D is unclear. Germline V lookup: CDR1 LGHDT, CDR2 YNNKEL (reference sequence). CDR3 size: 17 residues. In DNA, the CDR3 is TGTGCCAGCAGTCAAGATTTACACGCCGGCCGTAGAAACACCATATATTTT. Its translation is CASSQDLHAGRRNTIYF.

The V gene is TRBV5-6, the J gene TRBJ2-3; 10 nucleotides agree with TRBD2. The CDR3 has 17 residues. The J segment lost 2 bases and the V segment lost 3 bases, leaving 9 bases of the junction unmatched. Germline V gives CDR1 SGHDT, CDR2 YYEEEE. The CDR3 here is CASSSGGLAANTDTQYF. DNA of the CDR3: TGTGCCAGCAGCTCTGGCGGACTAGCGGCTAACACAGATACGCAGTATTTT.

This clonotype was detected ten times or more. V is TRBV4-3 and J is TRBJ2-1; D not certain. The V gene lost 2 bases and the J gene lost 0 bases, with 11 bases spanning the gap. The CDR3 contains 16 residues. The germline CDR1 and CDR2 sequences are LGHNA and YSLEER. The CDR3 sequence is CASSQSFVVSYNEQFF. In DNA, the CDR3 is TGCGCCAGCAGCCAATCTTTCGTCGTCTCCTACAATGAGCAGTTCTTC.

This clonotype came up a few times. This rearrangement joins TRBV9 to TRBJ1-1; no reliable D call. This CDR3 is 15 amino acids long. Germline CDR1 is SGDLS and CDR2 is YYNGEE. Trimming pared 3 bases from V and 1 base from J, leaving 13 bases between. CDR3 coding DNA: TGTGCCAGCAGCGAGAGGTCGGGTTGGAACACTGAAGCTTTCTTT. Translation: CASSERSGWNTEAFF.